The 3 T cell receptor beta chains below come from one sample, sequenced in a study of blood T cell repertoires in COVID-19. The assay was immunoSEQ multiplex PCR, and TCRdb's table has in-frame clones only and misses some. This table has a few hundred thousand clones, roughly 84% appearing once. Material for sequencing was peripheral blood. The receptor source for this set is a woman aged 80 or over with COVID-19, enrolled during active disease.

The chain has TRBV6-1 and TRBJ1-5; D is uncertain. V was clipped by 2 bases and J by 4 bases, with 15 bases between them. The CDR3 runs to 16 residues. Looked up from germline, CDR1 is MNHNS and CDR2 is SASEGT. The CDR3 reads CASSEMSPSTNQPQHF. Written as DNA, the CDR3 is TGTGCCAGCAGTGAAATGAGTCCTTCCACGAATCAGCCCCAGCATTTT.

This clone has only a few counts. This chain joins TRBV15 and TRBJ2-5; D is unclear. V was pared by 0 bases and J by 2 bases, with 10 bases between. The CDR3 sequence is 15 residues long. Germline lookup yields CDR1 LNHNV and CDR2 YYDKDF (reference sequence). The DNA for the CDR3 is TGTGCCACCAGCAGAGATTCGCCACAACAAGAGACCCAGTACTTC. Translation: CATSRDSPQQETQYF. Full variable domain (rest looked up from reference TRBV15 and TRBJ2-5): DAMVIQNPRYQVTQFGKPVTLSCSQTLNHNVMYWYQQKSSQAPKLLFHYYDKDFNNEADTPDNFQSRRPNTSFCFLDIRSPGLGDTAMYLCATSRDSPQQETQYFGPGTRLLVL.

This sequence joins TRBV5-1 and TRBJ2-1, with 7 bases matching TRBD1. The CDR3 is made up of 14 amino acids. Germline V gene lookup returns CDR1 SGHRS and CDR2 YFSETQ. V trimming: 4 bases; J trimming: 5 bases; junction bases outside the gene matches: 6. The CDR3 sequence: CASSRDSPNNEQFF. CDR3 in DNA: TGCGCCAGCAGCCGGGACAGTCCTAACAATGAGCAGTTCTTC.